The source of this T cell receptor (beta chain) is a study of chemoradiotherapy in HPV16-positive cancers. Study details: Functional T-cell assays on a couple of HPV16-positive patients' cells defined candidate HPV-specific clones and common TCR motifs.

Study-wide results and caveats: For HPV16-positive patients, expanding HPV-responsive T cells associated with longer recurrence-free survival. Candidate HPV-specific clones and E7-related TCR motifs grew in tumor during treatment.

Concerning this clone itself: Its matching antigen is unknown.

Repertoires were sampled repeatedly during chemoradiotherapy. This table comes from immunoSEQ multiplex PCR, and its TCRdb copy is limited to in-frame clones, with some not included. In the table there are about 14,000 clones, approximately 74% of which are singletons. This sample was obtained from a patient who underwent chemoradiotherapy. The TCR was taken from a human donor with HPV-associated anogenital cancer.

The DNA of the CDR3 is TGTGCCAGCAGCGGCGGGGACAGGGCCGTCCTCGAGCAGTACTTC. Translating it yields CASSGGDRAVLEQYF. The chain combines TRBV7-9 with TRBJ2-7, with 9 bases identical to TRBD1. Germline V gene data show CDR1 as SEHNR and CDR2 as FQNEAQ (reference sequence). The CDR3 contains 15 residues. V trimming: 5 bases; J trimming: 6 bases; junction bases outside the gene matches: 11.